This TCR beta chain was sequenced for a study of blood T cells in healthy people across ages. CDR1 and CDR2 from the germline V gene are DFQATT and SNEGSKA (reference sequence). The CDR3 spans 15 residues. Losses at the gene ends were 6 bases for V and 7 bases for J; bases not matched to a gene: 14. Sample-barcoded 5' priming and a J-beta primer mix drove a second PCR of about 6 to 12 cycles. MiXCR was run by TCRdb on the 5' RACE reads, yielding one entry per CDR3 protein. This table has 1.5 million to 2 million distinct CDR3 sequences, 40% to 55% appearing once. Study-wide results and limits: In older individuals, TCR beta diversity per million T cells was lower, falling roughly linearly with age. Changes in expanded clonotypes were possibly confounded, as the CMV status of donors was unknown.

Notes on this clonotype: What it binds is not known.

The sample taken for sequencing was blood. This sequence was found in a woman in her thirties or forties in good health. This chain joins TRBV20-1 and TRBJ2-1; TRBD2 aligns across 8 bases. The CDR3 protein is CSAPNAGTSLNEQFF. The CDR3 DNA sequence: TGCAGTGCCCCGAACGCCGGGACTAGTTTGAATGAGCAGTTCTTC.